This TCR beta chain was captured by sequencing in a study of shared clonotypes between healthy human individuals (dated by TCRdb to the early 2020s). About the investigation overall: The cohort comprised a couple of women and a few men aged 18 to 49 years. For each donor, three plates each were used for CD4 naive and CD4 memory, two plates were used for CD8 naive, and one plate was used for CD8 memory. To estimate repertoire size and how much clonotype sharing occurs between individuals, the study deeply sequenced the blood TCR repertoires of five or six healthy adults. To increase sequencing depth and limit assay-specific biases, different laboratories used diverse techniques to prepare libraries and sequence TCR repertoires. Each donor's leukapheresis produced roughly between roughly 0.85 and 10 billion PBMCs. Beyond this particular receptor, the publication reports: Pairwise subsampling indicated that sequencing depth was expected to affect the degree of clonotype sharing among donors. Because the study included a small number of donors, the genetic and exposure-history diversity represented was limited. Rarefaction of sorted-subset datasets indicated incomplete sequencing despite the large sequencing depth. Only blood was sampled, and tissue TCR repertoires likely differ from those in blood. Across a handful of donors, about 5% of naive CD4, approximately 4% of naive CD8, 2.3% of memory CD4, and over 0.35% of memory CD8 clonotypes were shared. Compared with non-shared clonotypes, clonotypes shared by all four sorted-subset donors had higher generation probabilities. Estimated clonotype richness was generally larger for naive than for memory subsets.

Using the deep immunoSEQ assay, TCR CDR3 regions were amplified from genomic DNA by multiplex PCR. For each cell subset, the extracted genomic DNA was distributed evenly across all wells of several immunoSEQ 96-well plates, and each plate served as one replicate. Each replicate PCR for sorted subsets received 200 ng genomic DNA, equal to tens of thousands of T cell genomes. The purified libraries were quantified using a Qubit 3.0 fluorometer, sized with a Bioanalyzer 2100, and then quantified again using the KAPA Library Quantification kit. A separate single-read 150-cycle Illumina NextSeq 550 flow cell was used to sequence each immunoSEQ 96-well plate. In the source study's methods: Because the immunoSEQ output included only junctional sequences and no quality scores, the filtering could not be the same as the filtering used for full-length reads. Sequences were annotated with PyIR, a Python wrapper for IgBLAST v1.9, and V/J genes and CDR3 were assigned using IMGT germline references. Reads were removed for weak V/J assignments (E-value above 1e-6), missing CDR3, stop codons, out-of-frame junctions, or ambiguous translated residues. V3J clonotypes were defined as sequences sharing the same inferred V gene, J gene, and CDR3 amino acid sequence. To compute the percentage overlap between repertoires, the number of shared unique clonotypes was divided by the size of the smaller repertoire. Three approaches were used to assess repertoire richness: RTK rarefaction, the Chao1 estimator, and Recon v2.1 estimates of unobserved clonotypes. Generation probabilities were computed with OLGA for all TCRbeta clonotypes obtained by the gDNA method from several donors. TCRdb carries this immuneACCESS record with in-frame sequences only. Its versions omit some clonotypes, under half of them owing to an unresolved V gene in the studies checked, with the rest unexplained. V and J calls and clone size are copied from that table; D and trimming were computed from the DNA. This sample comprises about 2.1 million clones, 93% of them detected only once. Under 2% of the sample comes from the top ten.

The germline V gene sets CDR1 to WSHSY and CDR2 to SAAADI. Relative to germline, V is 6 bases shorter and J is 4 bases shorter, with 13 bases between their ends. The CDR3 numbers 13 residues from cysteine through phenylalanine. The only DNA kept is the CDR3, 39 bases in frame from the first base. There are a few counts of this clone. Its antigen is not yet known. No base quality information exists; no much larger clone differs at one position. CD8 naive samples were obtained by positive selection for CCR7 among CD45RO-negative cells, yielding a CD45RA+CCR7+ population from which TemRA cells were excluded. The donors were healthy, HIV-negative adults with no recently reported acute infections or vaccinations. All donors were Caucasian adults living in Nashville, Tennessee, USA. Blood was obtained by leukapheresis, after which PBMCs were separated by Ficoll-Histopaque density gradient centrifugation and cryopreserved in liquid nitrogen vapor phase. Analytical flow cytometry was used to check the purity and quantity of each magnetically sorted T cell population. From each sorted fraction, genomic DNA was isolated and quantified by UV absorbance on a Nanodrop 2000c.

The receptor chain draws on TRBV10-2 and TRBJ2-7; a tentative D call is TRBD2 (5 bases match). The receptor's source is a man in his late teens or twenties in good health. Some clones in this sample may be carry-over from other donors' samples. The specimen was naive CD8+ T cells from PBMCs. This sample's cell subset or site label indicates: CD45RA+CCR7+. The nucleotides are TGCGCCAGCAGGGAGCGGAGCAGGTACGAGCAGTACTTC. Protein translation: CASRERSRYEQYF.